This passage covers 29 T cell receptor beta chains from one sample sequenced in a study of early stage breast cancer tumors. The data were produced by immunoSEQ multiplex PCR, yet TCRdb's version contains in-frame clones alone and is incomplete. This table holds fewer than 75,000 clones, 70% to 80% found once. The source material was blood. The origin of the receptors is a young adult with breast cancer.

A few counts support this clone. The J gene is TRBJ1-6, the V gene TRBV7-8; unclear D gene. CDR1 SGHVS and CDR2 FQNEAQ come from the germline V gene. Trimming took off 5 bases at V and 0 bases at J, with 14 bases between the two ends. This CDR3 has 17 residues. Written as DNA, the CDR3 is TGTGCCAGCAGCACCCGGACCTTGAGCTCCTATAATTCACCCCTCCACTTT. This sequence encodes CASSTRTLSSYNSPLHF.

V gene TRBV4-2 combines with J gene TRBJ2-7, with TRBD1 as a possible D gene (5 bases). V was cut by 0 bases and J by 3 bases, with 21 bases left in between. CDR1 and CDR2 (germline): LGHNA, YNFKEQ. CDR3 length equals 18 residues. The CDR3 DNA is TGTGCCAGCAGCCAAGATGAAAGGCCAGGGCATATCTACTACGAGCAGTACTTC. As protein: CASSQDERPGHIYYEQYF.

V is TRBV6-1 and J is TRBJ2-1; TRBD2 agrees at 9 bases. V trimming: 9 bases; J trimming: 4 bases; junction bases outside the gene matches: 7. Germline V gene lookup returns CDR1 MNHNS and CDR2 SASEGT. This CDR3 has 14 amino acids. The CDR3 DNA reads as TGTGCCAGTAGCCTTAGCGGGAGATACAATGAGCAGTTCTTC. This sequence encodes CASSLSGRYNEQFF.

The V call is TRBV28, the J call TRBJ2-3; D gene ambiguous. This CDR3 has 12 residues. The germline V gene has CDR1 MDHEN and CDR2 SYDVKM. The V and J ends lost 6 bases and 2 bases respectively, with 6 bases between them. For the CDR3, the DNA is TGTGCCAGCAGCTCCTACACAGATACGCAGTATTTT. It specifies CASSSYTDTQYF.

J is TRBJ2-3 and V is TRBV7-2, with D possibly being TRBD2 (5 bases). Per germline, CDR1 SGHTA and CDR2 FQGNSA. V was pared by 5 bases and J by 5 bases, with 11 bases between. This CDR3 is built from 13 residues. CDR3 DNA: TGTGCCAGCAGCGCCCCGGGGATAGATACGCAGTATTTT. Amino acids: CASSAPGIDTQYF.

The rearrangement joins TRBV5-6 to TRBJ1-2; 7 bases align to TRBD1. Germline V gene data show CDR1 as SGHDT and CDR2 as YYEEEE. V lost 3 bases, J lost 8 bases, and 7 bases stayed unmatched. The CDR3 runs 13 residues. This CDR3 reads CASSSPQGQGYTF. CDR3 DNA sequence: TGTGCCAGCAGCTCGCCGCAGGGACAGGGCTACACCTTC. Combining the CDR3 with reference TRBV5-6 and TRBJ1-2 gives the whole variable domain DAGVTQSPTHLIKTRGQQVTLRCSPKSGHDTVSWYQQALGQGPQFIFQYYEEEERQRGNFPDRFSGHQFPNYSSELNVNALLLGDSALYLCASSSPQGQGYTFGSGTRLTVV.

The rearrangement links TRBV27 to TRBJ2-5; D is uncertain. Trimming pared 5 bases from V and 5 bases from J, leaving 18 bases between. Germline V gene sequence: CDR1 MNHEY, CDR2 SMNVEV (reference sequence). The CDR3 spans 15 residues. CDR3 sequence reads: CASSPSELPTETQYF. CDR3 bases: TGTGCCAGCAGTCCCTCGGAGTTACCAACCGAGACCCAGTACTTC.

V usage is TRBV6-1 and J usage is TRBJ2-6; D unclear. Germline CDR1 is MNHNS and CDR2 is SASEGT. The CDR3 extends over 15 amino acids. V was trimmed by 3 bases and J by 0 bases, leaving 6 bases between them. CDR3 region: CASSETSSGANVLTF. Here the CDR3 DNA reads TGTGCCAGCAGTGAGACCAGCTCTGGGGCCAACGTCCTGACTTTC.

This clone was counted only a few times. The CDR3 is CASGLADSQYF. The CDR3 bases are TGCGCCAGCGGACTAGCGGATTCGCAGTATTTT. The rearrangement uses TRBV5-1 and TRBJ2-3; 10 bases fit TRBD2. V dropped 7 bases and J dropped 10; count of bases not matched to a gene: 3. Germline CDR1 is SGHRS and CDR2 is YFSETQ. This CDR3 spans 11 amino acids.

A few counts support this clone. The rearrangement uses TRBV5-1 and TRBJ1-2; TRBD1 might be the D (6 bases). Trimming pared 2 bases from V and 9 bases from J, leaving 8 bases between. Germline V CDR1 and CDR2: SGHRS, YFSETQ. This CDR3 has 11 residues. Here the CDR3 reads CASSFRDSYTF. In nucleotides, the CDR3 is TGCGCCAGCAGCTTCCGGGACAGCTACACCTTC.

J is TRBJ1-5 and V is TRBV9; D unresolved. Trimming removed 0 bases from V and 1 base from J, with 8 bases in between. Germline V gene data show CDR1 as SGDLS and CDR2 as YYNGEE. The CDR3 loop spans 15 amino acids. The CDR3 is CASSVDGVSNQPQHF. CDR3 coding DNA: TGTGCCAGCAGCGTAGATGGGGTGAGCAATCAGCCCCAGCATTTT.

The chain joins TRBV6-1 to TRBJ2-7, with 7 bases that match TRBD1. From germline, CDR1 is MNHNS and CDR2 SASEGT. The CDR3 extends over 15 amino acids. Trimming cost V 8 bases and J 7 bases; bases outside gene matches: 17. Written as DNA, the CDR3 is TGTGCCAGCGAGGGTGTAGGGGGCTATATATGGGAGCAGTACTTC. Translated, it gives CASEGVGGYIWEQYF.

The chain uses TRBV10-1 and TRBJ2-3; possible D gene TRBD1, 5 bases. The CDR3 length is 15 residues. Trimming stripped 3 bases from V and 0 bases from J, with 10 bases between. The V gene's germline CDR1 is WNHNN and CDR2 SYGVQD (reference sequence). The CDR3 is CASSDRQGSTDTQYF. DNA for the CDR3: TGCGCCAGCAGTGACCGGCAGGGAAGCACAGATACGCAGTATTTT.

The rearrangement joins TRBV2 to TRBJ2-3, with 9 bases matching TRBD2. Germline V gene data show CDR1 as SNHLY and CDR2 as FYNNEI. The CDR3 contains 15 residues. V was pared by 5 bases and J by 5 bases, with 8 bases of the junction left unmatched. The CDR3 DNA reads as TGTGCCAGCAGTCAAATGGCTAGCGGGATAGATACGCAGTATTTT. Translated: CASSQMASGIDTQYF.

The CDR3 is CSVVRRNEQFF. Written as DNA, the CDR3 is TGCAGCGTTGTGAGGCGAAATGAGCAGTTCTTC. The V gene is TRBV29-1, the J gene TRBJ2-1; unclear D gene. There are 11 residues in the CDR3. With 4 bases removed from V and 7 bases from J, the gap between germline ends came to 8 bases. The germline CDR1 and CDR2 sequences are SQVTM and ANQGSEA.

The chain combines TRBV7-8 with TRBJ1-2; weak D call: TRBD1 (6 bases). CDR1 is SGHVS, CDR2 FQNEAQ, per germline. The CDR3 contains 13 residues. The V gene lost 6 bases and the J gene lost 6 bases, with 14 bases spanning the gap. The CDR3 DNA sequence: TGTGCCAGCAGGGAACCTAACAGGGATGGCTACACCTTC. It is translated as CASREPNRDGYTF.

The chain is built from TRBV5-1 and TRBJ2-1; weak D call: TRBD2 (5 bases). The CDR3 has 18 residues. Trimming shortened V by 10 bases and J by 3 bases, and 29 bases separated the two germline ends. Germline V lookup: CDR1 SGHRS, CDR2 YFSETQ. The CDR3 DNA reads TGCGCCCCGTATCGGGCTGCTAGAGACTACTACTACTACAATGAGCAGTTCTTC. Its protein is CAPYRAARDYYYYNEQFF.

This CDR3 reads CASRLTGGIAEAFF. For the CDR3, the DNA is TGTGCCAGCAGATTGACAGGGGGGATTGCTGAAGCTTTCTTT. The chain combines TRBV6-5 with TRBJ1-1; 9 bases align to TRBD1. Unmatched junction bases numbered 8, after V lost 6 bases and J lost 6 bases. The CDR3 has 14 residues. CDR1 is MNHEY, CDR2 SVGAGI, per germline.

This rearrangement joins TRBV25-1 to TRBJ2-7, with D perhaps given as TRBD1 or TRBD2 (5 bases each). The CDR3 extends over 16 amino acids. Per the germline V gene, CDR1 is MGHDK and CDR2 is SYGVNS. V was trimmed by 1 base and J by 2 bases, leaving 15 bases between them. CDR3 loop: CASSESGRVYTYEQYF. For the CDR3, the DNA is TGTGCCAGCAGTGAATCGGGGCGGGTATACACCTACGAGCAGTACTTC.

V and J are TRBV10-3 and TRBJ2-1, with D possibly being TRBD2 (6 bases). CDR3 size: 16 residues. V lost 0 bases and J 3 bases, leaving 12 bases between the germline ends. Germline V gene sequence: CDR1 ENHRY, CDR2 SYGVKD. This CDR3 reads CAISESGSGNYNEQFF. As DNA, the CDR3 is TGTGCCATCAGTGAGTCGGGTAGCGGAAACTACAATGAGCAGTTCTTC.

V is TRBV19 and J is TRBJ2-5, with D tentatively TRBD1 (5 bases). The CDR3 covers 17 residues. In germline, CDR1 is LNHDA, CDR2 SQIVND (reference sequence). Deletions cut 6 bases from V and 2 bases from J, with 22 bases between. CDR3 sequence (DNA): TGTGCCAGTAGCGCCGGATCAGGGCCCGGTTGGCAAGAGACCCAGTACTTC. Its protein is CASSAGSGPGWQETQYF.

The rearrangement uses TRBV11-3 and TRBJ2-5; D gene ambiguous. The CDR3 is 13 residues long. Trimming removed 6 bases at V and 1 base at J, with 9 bases between. CDR1 and CDR2 (germline): SGHNT, YENEEA. The DNA for the CDR3 is TGTGCCAGCAGTTGGAGTATCCAAGAGACCCAGTACTTC. Residues: CASSWSIQETQYF.

V usage is TRBV27 and J usage is TRBJ1-1; possibly TRBD1 for D (6 bases). Germline V gene sequence: CDR1 MNHEY, CDR2 SMNVEV (reference sequence). Trimming cost V 2 bases and J 3 bases, with 19 bases left between them. This CDR3 has 17 amino acids. The CDR3 nucleotides are TGTGCCAGCAGTTTAAGAACGGTGCGGGGGGGCGACACTGAAGCTTTCTTT. It is translated as CASSLRTVRGGDTEAFF.

The chain recombines TRBV7-8 with TRBJ2-1; 7 bases line up with TRBD2. Germline loops: CDR1 SGHVS, CDR2 FQNEAQ. CDR3 length equals 15 residues. The junction had 8 bases not matched to a gene; V was cut back by 5 bases and J by 4 bases. In DNA, the CDR3 is TGTGCCAGCAGCCTTGTGGAGCGGGAATACAATGAGCAGTTCTTC. Its translation: CASSLVEREYNEQFF.

This clone has just one count. The chain couples TRBV10-1 to TRBJ2-3; D unresolved. Germline lookup yields CDR1 WNHNN and CDR2 SYGVQD (reference sequence). V was cut by 4 bases and J by 0 bases, with 17 bases left in between. The CDR3 has 17 amino acids. The CDR3 DNA follows: TGCGCCAGCAGTGGGTTGCTGCCGTTTGGGAGCACAGATACGCAGTATTTT. Translation: CASSGLLPFGSTDTQYF.

This clone has more than one count but fewer than ten. V usage is TRBV7-6 and J usage is TRBJ2-7; D is uncertain. Germline CDR1 SGHVS, CDR2 FNYEAQ. There are 14 residues in the CDR3. V was cut by 5 bases and J by 5 bases, with 16 bases left in between. CDR3 nucleotide sequence: TGTGCCAGCAGCCCGCTTCTATCTTGGCACGAGCAGTACTTC. Residues: CASSPLLSWHEQYF.

This clone was seen only a few times. This sequence joins TRBV11-2 and TRBJ1-2; D gene unclear. Trimming cost V 5 bases and J 0 bases, with 10 bases left between them. Germline loops: CDR1 SGHAT, CDR2 FQNNGV. The CDR3 length is 14 residues. In nucleotides, the CDR3 is TGTGCCAGCAGCCAAAACACAGCTAACTATGGCTACACCTTC. Protein sequence: CASSQNTANYGYTF.

Comment on this clone: One end of the junction fails to match germline, which may point to a read error. The V gene is TRBV7-7, the J gene TRBJ2-1; a possible D gene is TRBD1 (6 bases). Germline V gene data show CDR1 as SSHAT and CDR2 as FNYEAQ (reference sequence). This CDR3 region has 15 residues. The CDR3 loop reads CASSLGPDSRNEQFF. For the CDR3, the DNA is TGTGCTAGCAGCTTAGGGCCGGACAGTAGGAATGAGCAGTTCTTC.

V usage is TRBV5-1 and J usage is TRBJ2-1; 12 bases match TRBD2. CDR3 length: 15 amino acids. Trimming at V came to 1 base and at J to 8 bases, leaving 4 bases not matched to a gene. CDR1 is SGHRS, CDR2 YFSETQ, per germline. CDR3 sequence reads: CASSLLAGGMDEQFF. CDR3 DNA sequence: TGCGCCAGCAGCTTGCTAGCGGGAGGGATGGATGAGCAGTTCTTC.